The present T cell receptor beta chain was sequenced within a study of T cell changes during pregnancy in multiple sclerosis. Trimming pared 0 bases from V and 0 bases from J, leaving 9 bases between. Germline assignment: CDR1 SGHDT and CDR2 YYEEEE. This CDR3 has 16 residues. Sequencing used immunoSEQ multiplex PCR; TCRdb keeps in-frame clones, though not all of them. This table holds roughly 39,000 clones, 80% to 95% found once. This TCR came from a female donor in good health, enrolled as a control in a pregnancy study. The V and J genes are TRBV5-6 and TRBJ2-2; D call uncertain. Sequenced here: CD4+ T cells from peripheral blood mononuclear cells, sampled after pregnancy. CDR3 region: CASSLVSGTNTGELFF. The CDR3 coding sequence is TGTGCCAGCAGCTTGGTGTCAGGCACGAACACCGGGGAGCTGTTTTTT.